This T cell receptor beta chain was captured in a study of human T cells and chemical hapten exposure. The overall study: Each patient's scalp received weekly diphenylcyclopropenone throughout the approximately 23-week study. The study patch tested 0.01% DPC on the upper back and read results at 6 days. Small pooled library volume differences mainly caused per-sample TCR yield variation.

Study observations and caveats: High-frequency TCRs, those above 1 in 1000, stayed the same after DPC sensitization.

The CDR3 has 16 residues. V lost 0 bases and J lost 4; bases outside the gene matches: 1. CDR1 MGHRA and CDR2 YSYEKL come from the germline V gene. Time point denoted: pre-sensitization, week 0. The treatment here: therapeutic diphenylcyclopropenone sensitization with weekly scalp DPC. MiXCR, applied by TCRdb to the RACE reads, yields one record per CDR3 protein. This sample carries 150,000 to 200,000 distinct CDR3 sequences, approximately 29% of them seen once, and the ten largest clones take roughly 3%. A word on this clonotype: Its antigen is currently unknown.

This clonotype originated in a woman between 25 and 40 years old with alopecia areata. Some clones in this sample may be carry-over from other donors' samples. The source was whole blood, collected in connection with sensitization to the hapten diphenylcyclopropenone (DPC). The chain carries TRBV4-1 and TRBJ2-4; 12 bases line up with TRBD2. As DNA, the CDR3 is TGCGCCAGCAGCCAAGAACTAGCGGGGGGTAAAAACATTCAGTACTTC. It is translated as CASSQELAGGKNIQYF.